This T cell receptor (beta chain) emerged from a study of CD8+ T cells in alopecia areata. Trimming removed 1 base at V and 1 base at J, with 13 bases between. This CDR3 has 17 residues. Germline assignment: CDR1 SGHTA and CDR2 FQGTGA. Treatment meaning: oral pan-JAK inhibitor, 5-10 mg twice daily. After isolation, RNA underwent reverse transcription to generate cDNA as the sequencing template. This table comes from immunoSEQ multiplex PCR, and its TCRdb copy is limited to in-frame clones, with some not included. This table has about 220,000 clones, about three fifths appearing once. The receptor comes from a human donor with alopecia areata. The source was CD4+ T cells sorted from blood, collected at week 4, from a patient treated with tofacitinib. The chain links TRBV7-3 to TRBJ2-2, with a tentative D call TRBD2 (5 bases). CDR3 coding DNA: TGTGCCAGCAGCTTAAGATCGGGGTCGCTGAACACCGGGGAGCTGTTTTTT. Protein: CASSLRSGSLNTGELFF.